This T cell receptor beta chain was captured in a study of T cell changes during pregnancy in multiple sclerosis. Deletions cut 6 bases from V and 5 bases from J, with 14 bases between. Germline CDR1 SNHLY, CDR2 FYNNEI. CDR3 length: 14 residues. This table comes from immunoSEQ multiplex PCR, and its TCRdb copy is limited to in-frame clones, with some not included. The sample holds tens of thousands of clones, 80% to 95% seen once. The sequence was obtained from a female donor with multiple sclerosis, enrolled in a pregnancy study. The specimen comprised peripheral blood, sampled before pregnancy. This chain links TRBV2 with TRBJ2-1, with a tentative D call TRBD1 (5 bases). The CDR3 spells CASSLTEIHNEQFF. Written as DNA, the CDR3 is TGTGCCAGCAGCTTGACAGAAATACACAATGAGCAGTTCTTC.